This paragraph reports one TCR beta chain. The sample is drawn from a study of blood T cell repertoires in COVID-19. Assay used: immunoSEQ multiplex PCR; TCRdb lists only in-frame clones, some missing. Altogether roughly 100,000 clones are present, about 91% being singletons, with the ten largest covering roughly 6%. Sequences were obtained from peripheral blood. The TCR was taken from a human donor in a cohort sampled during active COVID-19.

The CDR3 bases are TGTGCCAGCAGCCAACTTGACAGGGGGGGTGGGAACACTGAAGCTTTCTTT. Amino acid sequence: CASSQLDRGGGNTEAFF. This chain connects TRBV3-1 (or the pseudogene TRBV3-2) to TRBJ1-1, with 9 bases that match TRBD1. Germline CDR1 LGHDT, CDR2 YNNKEL (reference sequence). V gave up 2 bases and J gave up 1 base; unmatched junction bases: 8. The CDR3 contains 17 residues.